One TCR beta chain is described in this entry. The antigen this receptor binds is unknown. The input lacks base qualities; no much larger clone sits a single base away. The approximately 41 donors, aged about 6 to 95 years, were systemically healthy Caucasian individuals from Russia. Around 10 milliliters of peripheral blood were drawn from each donor into EDTA-treated Vacutainer tubes. Ficoll-Paque density-gradient centrifugation was used to isolate PBMCs, with at least 6 million per sample. Total RNA, at least 6 micrograms per sample, was extracted from PBMCs with Trizol reagent. Naive CD45RAhigh/CD27high T cell percentages were measured by flow cytometry on a PBMC aliquot from every donor. The germline V gene (reference sequence) provides CDR1 SEHNR and CDR2 FQNEAQ. The trim is 0 bases for V and 3 bases for J, with a gap of 9 bases between the germline ends. The CDR3 has 14 amino acids, counting the end cysteine and phenylalanine. The read is trimmed to its CDR3 DNA, 42 bases read in frame from base 1.

This sample is drawn from a study of blood T cells in healthy people across ages (dated by TCRdb to the mid-2010s). Background for the entire study: Template switching captured roughly one uniquely barcoded TCR beta cDNA molecule per two T cells in model experiments. Age-related changes in TCR beta repertoire diversity were measured in the study by deep sequencing normalized with unique cDNA molecular identifiers. Donors were grouped into four age groups: young (average roughly 17 years), middle-aged (over 35), aged (about 60) and long-lived (around 80). Donors of different ages were randomly distributed across sequencing lanes to avoid experimental bias. For two donors (one aged 18 to 29 and one aged 80 or older), the study analyzed two additional independent replicas of 1 million unique cDNA reads from the same blood draw.

What the authors observed across the whole study: As age increased, observed TCR beta diversity per million T cells dropped in a roughly linear way, and a significant reduction was already evident by age 40. Donor CMV infection status was unknown, potentially confounding age-related changes in expanded clonotypes. There was a strong correlation between observed TCR beta diversity and the percentage of naive T cells measured by flow cytometry. Estimates of total diversity from one million sequenced T cells were regarded as lower bounds and underestimates. Compared with the aged group, more naive CD4+ T cells, fewer expanded clones and increased TCR diversity were shown by the long-lived group, suggesting age selection. Conclusive comparison of naive and antigen-experienced compartments was prevented by the profiling of bulk unsorted PBMCs.

The method was 5' RACE. This sample was sequenced with an Illumina HiSeq 2500. A second PCR of roughly 7 to 11 cycles was run with a J-beta primer mix and a sample-barcoded 5' primer. Each TCR beta cDNA molecule received a unique molecular identifier from a template-switch 5' adaptor carrying 12 random nucleotides. At least 2.5 million CDR3-containing paired-end reads were obtained from each sample. The Mint cDNA synthesis kit, primed by a TRBC-specific oligonucleotide, was used to synthesize first-strand cDNA from all RNA. Following uracil-DNA glycosylase treatment, a first 18-cycle PCR with universal primers M1SS and BC2_uni_R was performed on all cDNA. Turning to the authors' computational methods: Each sample was normalized by randomly selecting 1 million high-quality reads, each carrying a distinct molecular identifier. Instead of being binned into consensus sequences, reads with shared molecular identifiers were discarded. MiTCR, set to a Q25 quality threshold and the strictest error-elimination algorithm, was used for CDR3 identification, clonotype clustering and error correction. Lower-bound total TCR beta diversity was estimated with a nonparametric unseen species model using Euler transformation. The raw public data were reprocessed by TCRdb itself: fastp quality trimming at Q25, MiXCR clonotype calling, in-frame beta chains only. CDR3 protein sequences are deduplicated, and each keeps its most common genes and DNA. The V and J calls were determined by TCRdb, not by the authors. Present in this sample are around 400,000 distinct CDR3 sequences, about 52% of which were seen just once. The ten largest clones represent around 49% of the sample.

This receptor was obtained from a man in his fifties or sixties in good health. Material for sequencing was blood. The rearranged chain carries TRBV7-9 and TRBJ2-7, with an unclear D gene assignment. The DNA sequence is TGTGCCAGCAGCTTAGCGGAGCCTAACTACGAGCAGTACTTC. This gives the protein CASSLAEPNYEQYF.